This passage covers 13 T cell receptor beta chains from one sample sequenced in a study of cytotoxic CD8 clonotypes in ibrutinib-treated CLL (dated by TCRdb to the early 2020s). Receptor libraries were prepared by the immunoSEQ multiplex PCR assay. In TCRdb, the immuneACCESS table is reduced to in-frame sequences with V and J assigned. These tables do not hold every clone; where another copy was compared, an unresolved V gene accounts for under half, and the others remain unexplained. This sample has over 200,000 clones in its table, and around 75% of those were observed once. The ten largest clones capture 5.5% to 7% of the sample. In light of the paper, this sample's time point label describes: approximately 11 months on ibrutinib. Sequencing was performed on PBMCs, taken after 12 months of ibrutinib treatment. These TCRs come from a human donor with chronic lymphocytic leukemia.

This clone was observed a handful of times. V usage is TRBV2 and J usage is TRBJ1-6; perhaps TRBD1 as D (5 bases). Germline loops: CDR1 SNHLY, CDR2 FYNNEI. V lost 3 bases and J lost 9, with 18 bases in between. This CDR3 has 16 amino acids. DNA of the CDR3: TGTGCCAGCAGTGATCTAGGAAGGGAAGGGGCTTCACCCCTCCACTTT. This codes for CASSDLGREGASPLHF.

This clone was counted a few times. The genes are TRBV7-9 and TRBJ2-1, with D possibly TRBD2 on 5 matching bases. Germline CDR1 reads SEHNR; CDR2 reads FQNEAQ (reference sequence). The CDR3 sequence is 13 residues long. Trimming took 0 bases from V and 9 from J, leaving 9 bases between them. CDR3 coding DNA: TGTGCCAGCAGCTTAGCCCCGGCGGGTGAGCAGTTCTTC. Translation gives CASSLAPAGEQFF.

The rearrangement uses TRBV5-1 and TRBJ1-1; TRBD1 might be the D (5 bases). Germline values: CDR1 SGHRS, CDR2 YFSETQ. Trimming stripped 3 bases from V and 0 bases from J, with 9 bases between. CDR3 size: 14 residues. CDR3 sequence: CASSSRQLNTEAFF. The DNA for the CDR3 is TGCGCCAGCAGCTCTAGACAGTTGAACACTGAAGCTTTCTTT.

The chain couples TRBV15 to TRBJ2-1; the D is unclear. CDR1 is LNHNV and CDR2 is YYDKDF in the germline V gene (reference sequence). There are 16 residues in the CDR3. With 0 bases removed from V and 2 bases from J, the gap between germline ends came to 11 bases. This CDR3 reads CATSRDWQSTYNEQFF. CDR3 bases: TGTGCCACCAGCAGAGATTGGCAGAGTACCTACAATGAGCAGTTCTTC.

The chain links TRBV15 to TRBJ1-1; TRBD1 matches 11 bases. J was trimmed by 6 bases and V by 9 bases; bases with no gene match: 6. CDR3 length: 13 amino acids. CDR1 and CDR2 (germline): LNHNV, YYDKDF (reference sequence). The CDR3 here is CATIGQGASEAFF. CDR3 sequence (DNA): TGTGCCACTATTGGACAGGGGGCTTCTGAAGCTTTCTTT. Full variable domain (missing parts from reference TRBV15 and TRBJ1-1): DAMVIQNPRYQVTQFGKPVTLSCSQTLNHNVMYWYQQKSSQAPKLLFHYYDKDFNNEADTPDNFQSRRPNTSFCFLDIRSPGLGDTAMYLCATIGQGASEAFFGQGTRLTVV.

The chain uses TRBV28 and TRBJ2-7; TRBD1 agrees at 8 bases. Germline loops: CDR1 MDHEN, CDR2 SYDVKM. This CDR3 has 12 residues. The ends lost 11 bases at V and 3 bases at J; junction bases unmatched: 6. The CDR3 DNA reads TGTGCCTCGACAGGGGAGTTCTACGAGCAGTACTTC. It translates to CASTGEFYEQYF.

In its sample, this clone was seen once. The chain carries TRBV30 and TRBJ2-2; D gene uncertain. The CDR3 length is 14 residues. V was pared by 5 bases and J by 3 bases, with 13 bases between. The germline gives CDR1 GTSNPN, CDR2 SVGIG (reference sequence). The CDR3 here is CAWPKPDHTGELFF. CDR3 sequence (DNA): TGTGCCTGGCCTAAACCGGATCACACCGGGGAGCTGTTTTTT.

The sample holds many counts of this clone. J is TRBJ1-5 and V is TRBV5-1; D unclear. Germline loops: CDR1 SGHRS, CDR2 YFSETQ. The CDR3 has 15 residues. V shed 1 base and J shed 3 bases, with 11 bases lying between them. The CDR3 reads CASSLREGDNQPQHF. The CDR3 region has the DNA TGCGCCAGCAGCTTGAGGGAGGGCGACAATCAGCCCCAGCATTTT.

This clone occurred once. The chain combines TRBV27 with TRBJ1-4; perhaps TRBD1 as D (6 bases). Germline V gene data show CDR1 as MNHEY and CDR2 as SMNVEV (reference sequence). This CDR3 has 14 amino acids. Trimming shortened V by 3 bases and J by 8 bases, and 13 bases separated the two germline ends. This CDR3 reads CASSFSGVSEKLFF. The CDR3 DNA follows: TGTGCCAGCAGTTTCTCAGGGGTTTCGGAAAAACTGTTTTTT.

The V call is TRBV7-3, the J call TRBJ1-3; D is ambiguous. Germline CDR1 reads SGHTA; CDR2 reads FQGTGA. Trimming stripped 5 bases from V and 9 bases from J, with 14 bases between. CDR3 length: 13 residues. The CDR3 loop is CASSPNLAGTIYF. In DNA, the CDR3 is TGTGCCAGCAGCCCCAATCTTGCGGGCACCATATATTTT.

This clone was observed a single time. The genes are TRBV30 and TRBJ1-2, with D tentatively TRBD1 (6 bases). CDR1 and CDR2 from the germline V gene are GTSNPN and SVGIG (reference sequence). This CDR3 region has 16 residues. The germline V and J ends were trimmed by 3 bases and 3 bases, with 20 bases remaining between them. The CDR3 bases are TGTGCCTGGAGACGTCCCACCTACAGGGCCGACTATGGCTACACCTTC. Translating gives CAWRRPTYRADYGYTF.

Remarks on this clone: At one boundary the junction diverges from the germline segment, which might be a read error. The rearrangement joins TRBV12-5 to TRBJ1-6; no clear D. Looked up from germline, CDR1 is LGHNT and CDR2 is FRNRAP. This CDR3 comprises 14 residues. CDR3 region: CASGPLGYSSPLHF. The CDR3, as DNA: TGTGCTAGTGGCCCCTTGGGTTATAGTTCACCCCTCCACTTT.

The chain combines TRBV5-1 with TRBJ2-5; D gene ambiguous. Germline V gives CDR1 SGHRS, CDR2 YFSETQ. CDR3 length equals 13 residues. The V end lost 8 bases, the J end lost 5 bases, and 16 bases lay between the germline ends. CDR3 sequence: CASGLGNGETQYF. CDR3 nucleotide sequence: TGCGCCAGTGGTTTAGGGAACGGGGAGACCCAGTACTTC.